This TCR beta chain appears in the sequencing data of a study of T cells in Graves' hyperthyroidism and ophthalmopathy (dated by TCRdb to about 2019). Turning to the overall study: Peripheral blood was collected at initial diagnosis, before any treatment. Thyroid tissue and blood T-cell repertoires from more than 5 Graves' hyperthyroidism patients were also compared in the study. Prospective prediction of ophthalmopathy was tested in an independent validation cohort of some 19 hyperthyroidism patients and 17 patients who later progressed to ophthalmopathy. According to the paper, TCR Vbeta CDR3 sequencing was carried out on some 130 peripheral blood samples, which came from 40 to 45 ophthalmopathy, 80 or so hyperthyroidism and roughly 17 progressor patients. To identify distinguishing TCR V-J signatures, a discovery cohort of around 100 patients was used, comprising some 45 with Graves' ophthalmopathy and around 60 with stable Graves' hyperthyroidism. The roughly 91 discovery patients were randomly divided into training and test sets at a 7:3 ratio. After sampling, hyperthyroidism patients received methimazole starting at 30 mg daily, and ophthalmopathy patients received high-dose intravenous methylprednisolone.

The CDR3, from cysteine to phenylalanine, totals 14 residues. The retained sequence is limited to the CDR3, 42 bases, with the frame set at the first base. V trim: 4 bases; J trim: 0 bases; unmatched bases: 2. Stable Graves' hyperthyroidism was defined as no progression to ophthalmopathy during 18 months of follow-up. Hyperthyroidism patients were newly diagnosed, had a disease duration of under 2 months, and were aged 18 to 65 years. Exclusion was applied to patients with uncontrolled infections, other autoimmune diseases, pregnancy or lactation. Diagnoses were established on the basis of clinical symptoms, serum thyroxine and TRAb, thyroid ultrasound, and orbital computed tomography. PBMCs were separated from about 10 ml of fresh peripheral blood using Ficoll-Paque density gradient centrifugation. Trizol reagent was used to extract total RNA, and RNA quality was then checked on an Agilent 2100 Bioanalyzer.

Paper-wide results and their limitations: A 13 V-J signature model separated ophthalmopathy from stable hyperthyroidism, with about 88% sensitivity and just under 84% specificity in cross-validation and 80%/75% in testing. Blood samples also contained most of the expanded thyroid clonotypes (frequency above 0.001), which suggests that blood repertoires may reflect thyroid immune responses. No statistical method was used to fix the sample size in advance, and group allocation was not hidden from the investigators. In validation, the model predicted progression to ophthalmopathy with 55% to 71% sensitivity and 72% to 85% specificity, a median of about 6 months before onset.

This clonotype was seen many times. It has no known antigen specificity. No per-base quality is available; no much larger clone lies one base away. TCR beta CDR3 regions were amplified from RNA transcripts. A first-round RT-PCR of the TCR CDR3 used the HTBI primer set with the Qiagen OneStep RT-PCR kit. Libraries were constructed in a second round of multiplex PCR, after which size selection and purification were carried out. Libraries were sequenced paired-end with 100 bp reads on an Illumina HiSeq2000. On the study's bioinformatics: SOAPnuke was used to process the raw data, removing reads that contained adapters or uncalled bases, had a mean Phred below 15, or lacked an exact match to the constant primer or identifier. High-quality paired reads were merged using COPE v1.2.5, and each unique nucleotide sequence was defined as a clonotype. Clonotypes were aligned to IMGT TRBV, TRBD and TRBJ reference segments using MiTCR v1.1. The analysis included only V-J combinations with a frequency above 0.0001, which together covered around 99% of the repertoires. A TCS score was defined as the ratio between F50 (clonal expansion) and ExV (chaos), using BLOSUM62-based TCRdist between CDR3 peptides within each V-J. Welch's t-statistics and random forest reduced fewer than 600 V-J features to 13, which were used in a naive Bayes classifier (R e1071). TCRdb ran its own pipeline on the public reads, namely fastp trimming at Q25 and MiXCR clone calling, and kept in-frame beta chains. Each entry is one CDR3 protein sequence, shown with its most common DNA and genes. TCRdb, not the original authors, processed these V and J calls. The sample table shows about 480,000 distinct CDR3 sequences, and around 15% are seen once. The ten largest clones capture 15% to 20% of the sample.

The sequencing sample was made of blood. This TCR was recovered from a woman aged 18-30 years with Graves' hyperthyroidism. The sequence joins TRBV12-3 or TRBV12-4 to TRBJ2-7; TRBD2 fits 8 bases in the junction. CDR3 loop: CASSYAGGSYEQYF. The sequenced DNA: TGTGCCAGCAGTTACGCGGGAGGCTCCTACGAGCAGTACTTC.